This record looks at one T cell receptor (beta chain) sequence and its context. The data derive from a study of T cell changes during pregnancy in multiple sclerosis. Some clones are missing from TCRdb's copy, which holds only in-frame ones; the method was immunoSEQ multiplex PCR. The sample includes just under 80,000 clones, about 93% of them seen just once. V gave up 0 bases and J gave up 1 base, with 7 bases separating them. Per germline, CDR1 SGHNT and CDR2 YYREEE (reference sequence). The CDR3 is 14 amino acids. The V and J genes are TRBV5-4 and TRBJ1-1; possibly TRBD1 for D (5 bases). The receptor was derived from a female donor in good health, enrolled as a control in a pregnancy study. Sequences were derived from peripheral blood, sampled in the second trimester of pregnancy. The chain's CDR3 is CASSLERGNTEAFF. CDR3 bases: TGTGCCAGCAGCTTGGAAAGGGGGAACACTGAAGCTTTCTTT.